This T cell receptor (beta chain) was identified in a study of CD8 T cells in ankylosing spondylitis. The study's findings and limits: There was a TCR beta motif, made of roughly eight highly homologous variants, that appeared characteristic of ankylosing spondylitis blood. Disease-associated clones were CD8+ and fairly uncommon in peripheral blood. Reports say disease-linked clones showed up significantly more in matched ankylosing spondylitis synovial fluid.

Libraries of TCR beta came from quantitative 5'-RACE with molecular barcodes. Using its own MiXCR run on the 5' RACE reads, TCRdb lists one record per CDR3 protein. The table has more than 60,000 distinct CDR3 sequences, around 6.5% seen once. This clonotype was seen at least ten times. Its cognate antigen is unknown. The CDR3 sequence is 12 residues long. From germline, CDR1 is SQVTM and CDR2 ANQGSEA. Trimming at V came to 6 bases and at J to 7 bases, leaving 8 bases not matched to a gene. The chain joins TRBV29-1 to TRBJ1-2; 7 bases match TRBD1. Sequenced: synovial fluid, either unsorted or a sorted T cell fraction (not recorded which). This sequence was found in a male donor with ankylosing spondylitis. The CDR3 spells CSVDPRGGGYTF. The CDR3 region has the DNA TGCAGCGTAGACCCCAGGGGGGGTGGCTACACCTTC.